The clone carrying this T cell receptor beta chain has a handful of counts. What it binds is not known. This CDR3 is built from 15 residues. With 1 base removed from V and 4 bases from J, the gap between germline ends came to 13 bases. Germline CDR1 is SGHTA and CDR2 is FQGNSA. One entry per CDR3 protein results from TCRdb running MiXCR on the 5' RACE reads. The table lists about 610,000 distinct CDR3 sequences, 17% of them singletons. The entry originates in a study of T-cell memory formation after mild COVID-19. Study-wide results and caveats: Later expanders leaned CD4+, whereas day 15 to 85 contracting clones were balanced CD4/CD8.

This chain connects TRBV7-2 to TRBJ1-2, with D perhaps matching TRBD1 (5 bases). This clonotype originated in an adult woman who had mild COVID-19 (a few samples of this study predate the infection). Cell type and time point are not known. The sample taken for sequencing was PBMCs or a T cell subset sorted from them (not recorded which). CDR3 residues: CASSLGTYGGYGYTF. CDR3 DNA: TGTGCCAGCAGCTTAGGGACATATGGTGGCTATGGCTACACCTTC.